This note documents a single T cell receptor beta chain sequence. The V and J ends lost 2 bases and 4 bases respectively, with 11 bases between them. Germline CDR1 reads MNHEY; CDR2 reads SMNVEV (reference sequence). The CDR3 runs to 14 residues. This sample is part of a study of control samples from healthy donors and cancer patients. The table came from immunoSEQ multiplex PCR; TCRdb's copy has only in-frame clones and leaves some out. The sample includes roughly 40,000 clones, roughly 92% of them seen just once. Sequenced sample: blood. V and J are TRBV27 and TRBJ1-1, with D unclear. This receptor was taken from a woman aged 50 to 60 in good health. The CDR3 nucleotides are TGTGCCAGCAGTTTACAGGCCCTTGGCACTGAAGCTTTCTTT. It encodes CASSLQALGTEAFF.